This is a list of T cell receptor beta chains from one sample in a study of blood T cells in healthy people across ages. TCRdb itself ran the 5' RACE reads through MiXCR, one entry per CDR3 protein. The table has roughly 1.7 million distinct CDR3 sequences, roughly 32% seen once. Sequencing input: blood. The receptors here all came from a woman younger than 45 in good health. The CDR3 runs from the conserved cysteine through the conserved F or W. The order of the fields is V gene, D gene, clone size, J gene, CDR3 length, CDR3 protein, CDR3 DNA. The D gene is left open where the match is weak. A clone size is listed for some rows: how often the clone was seen (once, few, many), or a class if it is expanded.

TRBV7-9	-	-	TRBJ2-5	16	CASSLVSGYPDNEQYF	TGTGCCAGCAGCTTAGTGTCCGGGTATCCCGACAATGAGCAGTACTTC
TRBV25-1	-	few	TRBJ2-7	16	CASIQGESSNFYEQYF	TGTGCCAGCATACAGGGTGAAAGCTCAAACTTCTACGAGCAGTACTTC
TRBV2	TRBD2	-	TRBJ2-1	12	CASLDLAGGQFF	TGTGCCAGCCTCGATCTGGCGGGAGGGCAGTTCTTC
TRBV15	-	-	TRBJ1-1	13	CATSNRVNTEAFF	TGTGCCACCAGCAACAGGGTTAACACTGAAGCTTTCTTT
TRBV7-9	TRBD2	few	TRBJ2-7	12	CASRPAGDEQYF	TGTGCCAGCAGGCCAGCGGGAGATGAGCAGTACTTC
TRBV5-1	-	-	TRBJ1-2	14	CASSRDISNYGYTF	TGCGCCAGCAGCCGGGACATATCTAACTATGGCTACACCTTC
TRBV20-1	-	-	TRBJ1-2	14	CSASLSRTNYGYTF	TGCAGTGCTAGTCTGTCCCGTACAAACTATGGCTACACCTTC
TRBV6-6	-	few	TRBJ1-5	13	CASSHRSNQPQHF	TGTGCCAGCAGTCACAGGAGCAATCAGCCCCAGCATTTT
TRBV4-1	-	-	TRBJ2-5	15	CASSQAWAQGETQYF	TGCGCCAGCAGCCAAGCATGGGCCCAGGGGGAGACCCAGTACTTC
TRBV30	TRBD1	-	TRBJ1-2	16	CAWSEYSAGGNYGYTF	TGTGCCTGGAGTGAATATTCGGCAGGGGGGAACTATGGCTACACCTTC